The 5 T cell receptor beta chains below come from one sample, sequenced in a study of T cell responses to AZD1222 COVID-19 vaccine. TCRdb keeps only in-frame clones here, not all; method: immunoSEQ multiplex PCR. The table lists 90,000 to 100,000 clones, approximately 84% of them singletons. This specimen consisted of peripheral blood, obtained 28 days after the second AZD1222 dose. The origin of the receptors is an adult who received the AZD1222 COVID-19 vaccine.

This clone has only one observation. DNA for the CDR3: TGTGCCAGCAGCGGGACTGTCTCTGGAAACACCATATATTTT. Translation gives CASSGTVSGNTIYF. The genes are TRBV6-2 or TRBV6-3 and TRBJ1-3, with D perhaps TRBD1 (5 bases). Germline V CDR1 and CDR2: MNHEY, SVGEGT. V lost 6 bases and J 0 bases, leaving 9 bases between the germline ends. The CDR3 extends over 14 amino acids.

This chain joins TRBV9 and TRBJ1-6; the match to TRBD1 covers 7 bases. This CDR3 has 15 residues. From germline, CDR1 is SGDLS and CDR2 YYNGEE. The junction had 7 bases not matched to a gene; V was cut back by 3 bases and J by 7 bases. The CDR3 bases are TGTGCCAGCAGCGCAACGACAGGGTACAATTCACCCCTCCACTTT. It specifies CASSATTGYNSPLHF.

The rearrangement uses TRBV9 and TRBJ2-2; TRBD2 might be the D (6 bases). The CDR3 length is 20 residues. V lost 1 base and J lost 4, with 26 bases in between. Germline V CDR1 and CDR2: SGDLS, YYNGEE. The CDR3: CASSVSGDVSGVGGTGELFF. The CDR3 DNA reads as TGTGCCAGCAGCGTAAGCGGAGATGTTAGCGGAGTCGGGGGCACCGGGGAGCTGTTTTTT.

For the CDR3, the DNA is TGCGCCACCCGAAGCGGTGTCTCCTACAATGAGCAGTTCTTC. Residues: CATRSGVSYNEQFF. The chain carries TRBV10-2 and TRBJ2-1, with a possible D match to TRBD2 (5 bases). This CDR3 is built from 14 residues. Germline-derived CDR1 and CDR2 are WSHSY and SAAADI. Trimming shortened V by 10 bases and J by 0 bases, and 13 bases separated the two germline ends.

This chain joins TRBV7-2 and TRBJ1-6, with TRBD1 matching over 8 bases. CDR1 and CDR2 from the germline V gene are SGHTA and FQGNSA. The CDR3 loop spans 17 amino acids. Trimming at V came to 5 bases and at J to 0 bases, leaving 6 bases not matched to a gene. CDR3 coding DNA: TGTGCCAGCAGCCATAGGACAGGGAGCTCCTATAATTCACCCCTCCACTTT. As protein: CASSHRTGSSYNSPLHF.